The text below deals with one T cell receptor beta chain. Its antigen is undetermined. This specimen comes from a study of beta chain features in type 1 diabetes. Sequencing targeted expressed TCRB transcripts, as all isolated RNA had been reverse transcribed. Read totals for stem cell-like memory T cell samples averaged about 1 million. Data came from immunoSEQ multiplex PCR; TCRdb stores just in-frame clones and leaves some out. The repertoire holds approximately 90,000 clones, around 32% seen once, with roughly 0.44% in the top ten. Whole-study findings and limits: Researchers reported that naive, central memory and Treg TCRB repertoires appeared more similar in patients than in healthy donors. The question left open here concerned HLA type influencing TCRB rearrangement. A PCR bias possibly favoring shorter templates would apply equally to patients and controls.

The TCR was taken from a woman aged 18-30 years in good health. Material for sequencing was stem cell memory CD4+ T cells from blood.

This CDR3 reads CASSLGHGLETQYF. The CDR3 DNA reads as TGTGCCAGCAGCTTGGGACATGGTTTGGAGACCCAGTACTTC. The chain has TRBV7-2 and TRBJ2-5; D might be TRBD1 (6 bases). Trimming stripped 3 bases from V and 5 bases from J, with 13 bases between. The CDR3 covers 14 residues. Germline-derived CDR1 and CDR2 are SGHTA and FQGNSA.